This T cell receptor (beta chain) was sequenced during a study of radiotherapy plus CTLA-4 blockade in lung cancer. On the study more broadly: Roughly a sixth of enrolled patients responded objectively, and around 30% had disease control. Study results and limitations: Clones derived from tumor TCRs expanded in blood after radiotherapy plus ipilimumab.

CTLA-4 blockade with ipilimumab, together with focal radiation, was given to patients with chemo-refractory metastatic non-small-cell lung cancer. Germline V lookup: CDR1 GTSNPN, CDR2 SVGIG (reference sequence). The CDR3 length is 14 residues. The trim removed 8 bases at V and 5 bases at J, leaving 10 bases unmatched. The table lists this clone with a few counts. The antigen is unknown. TCRdb's copy holds only in-frame clones and misses some; the assay was immunoSEQ multiplex PCR. The table records about 60,000 clones, under 85% of them present only once. The chain joins TRBV30 to TRBJ2-7, with 12 positions matching TRBD2. This TCR came from a human donor with non-small cell lung cancer who had a partial response to radiotherapy plus ipilimumab. This specimen consisted of peripheral blood, obtained from a patient treated with radiotherapy plus ipilimumab. Here the CDR3 reads CAGASGRGVHEQYF. CDR3 nucleotides: TGTGCCGGGGCTAGCGGGAGGGGGGTCCACGAGCAGTACTTC.